This T cell receptor (beta chain) was sequenced in a study of blood T cells in healthy people across ages. A second PCR, run for about 7 to 11 cycles, used a sample-barcoded 5' primer plus a J-beta primer mix. The authors tagged each cDNA molecule using a template-switch adaptor with 12 random nucleotides. MiXCR, run by TCRdb on the 5' RACE reads, gives a single entry per CDR3 protein. The sample lists some 800,000 distinct CDR3 sequences; around 45% were seen once. This clonotype showed up just a few times. Healthy Caucasian individuals from Russia aged about 6 to 100 were enrolled as donors. The authors isolated at least 7 million PBMCs per sample. Extraction of total RNA produced a minimum of 6 micrograms from each sample. Germline lookup yields CDR1 SQVTM and CDR2 ANQGSEA. Between the trimmed V and J ends, which lost 5 bases and 4 bases, there was a span of 15 bases. The CDR3 totals 14 residues.

The source of this sequence is a man aged 60-69 years in good health. The sequenced sample was blood. The chain carries TRBV29-1 and TRBJ2-1, with D perhaps matching TRBD1 or TRBD2 (6 bases each). CDR3 in amino acids: CSVKTGAQYNEQFF. The CDR3 DNA is TGCAGCGTTAAAACGGGGGCCCAATACAATGAGCAGTTCTTC.